The count of the clone carrying this T cell receptor (beta chain) is one. Authors' processing steps: Counts of nucleated cells, estimated from reference gene primer amplification, were obtained. Sequencing used immunoSEQ multiplex PCR; TCRdb keeps in-frame clones, though not all of them. From that table come the V and J calls and clone size; the DNA was used to work out D and trimming. The sample has about 66,000 clones; about 90% are singletons. Trimming cost V 0 bases and J 5 bases, with 7 bases left between them. In germline, CDR1 is PRHDT, CDR2 FYEKMQ (reference sequence). This CDR3 is 13 amino acids long. These data originate in a study of blood T cell repertoires in COVID-19. At the level of the study: The study drew acute and convalescent COVID-19 samples from the United States, Italy and Spain. T cells, B-cell-depleted T cells, or PBMCs provided the cDNA or gDNA that served as material.

The specimen sequenced was peripheral blood. The chain uses TRBV13 and TRBJ1-1; D is uncertain. This TCR was recovered from a man aged 60-69 years with acute or convalescent COVID-19. This chain's CDR3 is CASSLGRQTEAFF. For the CDR3, the DNA is TGTGCCAGCAGCTTAGGCAGACAAACTGAAGCTTTCTTT.